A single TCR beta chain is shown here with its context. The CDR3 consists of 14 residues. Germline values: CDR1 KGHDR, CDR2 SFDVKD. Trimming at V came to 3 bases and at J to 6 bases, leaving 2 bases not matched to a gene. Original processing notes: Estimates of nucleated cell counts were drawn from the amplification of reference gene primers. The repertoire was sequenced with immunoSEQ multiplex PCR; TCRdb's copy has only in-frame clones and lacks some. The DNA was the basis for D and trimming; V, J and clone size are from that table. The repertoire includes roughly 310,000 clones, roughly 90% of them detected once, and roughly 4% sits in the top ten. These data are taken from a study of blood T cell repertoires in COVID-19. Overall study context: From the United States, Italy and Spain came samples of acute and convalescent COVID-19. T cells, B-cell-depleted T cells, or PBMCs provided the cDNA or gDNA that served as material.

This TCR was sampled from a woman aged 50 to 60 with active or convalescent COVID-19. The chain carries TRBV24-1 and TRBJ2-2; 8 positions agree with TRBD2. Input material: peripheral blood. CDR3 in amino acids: CATSDPRGAGELFF. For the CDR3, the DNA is TGTGCCACCAGTGATCCGCGGGGGGCCGGGGAGCTGTTTTTT.